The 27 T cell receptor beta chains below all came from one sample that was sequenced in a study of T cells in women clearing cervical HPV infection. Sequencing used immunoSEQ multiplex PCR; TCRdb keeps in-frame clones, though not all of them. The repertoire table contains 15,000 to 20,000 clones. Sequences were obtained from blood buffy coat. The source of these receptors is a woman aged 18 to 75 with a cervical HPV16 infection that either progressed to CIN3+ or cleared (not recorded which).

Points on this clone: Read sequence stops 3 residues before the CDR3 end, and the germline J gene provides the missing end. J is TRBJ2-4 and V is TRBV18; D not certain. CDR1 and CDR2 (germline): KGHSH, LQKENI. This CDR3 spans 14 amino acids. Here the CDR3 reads CASSPPSSNYGQYF. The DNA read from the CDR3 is TGTGCCAGCTCACCACCGTCATCTAACTATGGT.

The CDR3 sequence is CATSRDSVGGVTDTQYF. Partial CDR3 DNA: TGTGCCACCTCTCGGGACTCAGTAGGTGGGGTCACAGATACG. This chain connects TRBV2 to TRBJ2-3; D might be TRBD2 (6 bases). Read data end 3 residues before the CDR3 end; the end is taken from the germline J gene. Germline values: CDR1 SNHLY, CDR2 FYNNEI. V lost 10 bases to trimming and J lost 2 bases, with 25 bases between them. The CDR3 extends over 17 amino acids.

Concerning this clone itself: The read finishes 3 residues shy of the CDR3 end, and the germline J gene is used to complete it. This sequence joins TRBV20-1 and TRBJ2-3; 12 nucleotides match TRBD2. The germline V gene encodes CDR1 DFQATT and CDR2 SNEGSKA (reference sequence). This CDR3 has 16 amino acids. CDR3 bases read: TGCAGTGCTGGTCAGACTAGCGGGGGACTTCAAGAGACG. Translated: CSAGQTSGGLQET. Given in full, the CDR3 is CSAGQTSGGLQETQYF.

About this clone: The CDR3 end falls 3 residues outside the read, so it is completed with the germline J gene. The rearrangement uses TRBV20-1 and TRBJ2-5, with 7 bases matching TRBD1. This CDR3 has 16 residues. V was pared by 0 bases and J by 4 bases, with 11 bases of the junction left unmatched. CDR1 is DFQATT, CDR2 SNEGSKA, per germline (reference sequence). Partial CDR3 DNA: TGCAGTGCTAGAGACCTCCAACAGGGGATTCGAGAGACC. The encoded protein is CSARDLQQGIRET. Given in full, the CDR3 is CSARDLQQGIRETQYF.

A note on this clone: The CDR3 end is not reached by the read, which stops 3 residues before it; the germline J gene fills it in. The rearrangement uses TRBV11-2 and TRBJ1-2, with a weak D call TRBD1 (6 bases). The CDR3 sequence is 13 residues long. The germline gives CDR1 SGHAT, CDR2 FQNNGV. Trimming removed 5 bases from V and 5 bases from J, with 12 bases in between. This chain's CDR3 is CASSPDRQYGYTF. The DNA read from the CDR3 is TGTGCCAGCAGCCCGGACAGACAATATGGC.

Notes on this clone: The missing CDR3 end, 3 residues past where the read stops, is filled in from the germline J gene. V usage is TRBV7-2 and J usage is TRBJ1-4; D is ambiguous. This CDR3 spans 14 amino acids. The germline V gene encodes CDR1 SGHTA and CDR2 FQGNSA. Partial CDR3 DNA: TGTGCCAGCAGCTTCTTTCAGGAGAATTCACCA. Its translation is CASSFFQENSP. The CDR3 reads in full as CASSFFQENSPLFF.

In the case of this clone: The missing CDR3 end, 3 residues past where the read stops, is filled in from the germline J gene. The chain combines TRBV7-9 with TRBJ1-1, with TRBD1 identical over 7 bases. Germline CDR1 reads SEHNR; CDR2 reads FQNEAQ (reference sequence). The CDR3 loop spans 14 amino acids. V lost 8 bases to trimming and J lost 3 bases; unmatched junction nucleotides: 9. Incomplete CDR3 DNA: TGTGCCAGCGGCCAAAGACAGGGAGACACTGAA. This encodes CASGQRQGDTE. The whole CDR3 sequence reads CASGQRQGDTEAFF.

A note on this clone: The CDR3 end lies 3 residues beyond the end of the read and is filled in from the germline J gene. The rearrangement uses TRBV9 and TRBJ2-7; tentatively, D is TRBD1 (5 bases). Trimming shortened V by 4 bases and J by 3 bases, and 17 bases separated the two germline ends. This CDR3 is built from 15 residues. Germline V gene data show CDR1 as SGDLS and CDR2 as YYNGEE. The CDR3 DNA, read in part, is TGTGCCAGCAGCCCTCAGGGCAGGGTGATCTACGAG. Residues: CASSPQGRVIYE. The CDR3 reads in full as CASSPQGRVIYEQYF.

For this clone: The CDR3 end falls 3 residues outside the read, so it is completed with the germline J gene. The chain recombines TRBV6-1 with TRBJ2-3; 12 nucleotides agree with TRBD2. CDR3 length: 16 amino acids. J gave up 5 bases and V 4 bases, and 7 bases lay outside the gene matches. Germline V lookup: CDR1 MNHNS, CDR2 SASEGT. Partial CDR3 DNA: TGTGCCAGCAGTGCCCTAGCGGGGGGGGAGGGAGATACG. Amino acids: CASSALAGGEGDT. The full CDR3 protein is CASSALAGGEGDTQYF.

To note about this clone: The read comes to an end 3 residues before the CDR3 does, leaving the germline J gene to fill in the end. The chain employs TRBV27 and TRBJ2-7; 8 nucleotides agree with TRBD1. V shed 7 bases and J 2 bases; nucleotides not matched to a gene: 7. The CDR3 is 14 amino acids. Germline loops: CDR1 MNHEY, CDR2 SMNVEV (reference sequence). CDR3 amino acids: CASNSGGDPYEQYF. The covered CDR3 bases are TGTGCCAGCAATTCAGGGGGCGATCCCTACGAG.

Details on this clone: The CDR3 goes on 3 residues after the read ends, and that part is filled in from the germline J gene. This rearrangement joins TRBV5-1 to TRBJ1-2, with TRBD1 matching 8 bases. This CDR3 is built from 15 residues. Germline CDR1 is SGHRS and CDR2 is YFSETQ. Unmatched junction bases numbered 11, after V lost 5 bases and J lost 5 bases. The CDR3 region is CASSFVTGDWYGYTF. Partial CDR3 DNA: TGCGCCAGCAGTTTTGTGACAGGGGATTGGTATGGC.

The DNA read from the CDR3 is TGCGCCAGCAGCTCCGGCGGAGGGGCGTGGGACTATGGC. Protein sequence: CASSSGGGAWDYG. The CDR3 as a whole reads CASSSGGGAWDYGYTF. V usage is TRBV5-1 and J usage is TRBJ1-2, with a possible D match to TRBD1 (5 bases). The CDR3 goes on 3 residues after the read ends, and that part is filled in from the germline J gene. The germline V gene encodes CDR1 SGHRS and CDR2 YFSETQ. This CDR3 region has 16 residues. V lost 3 bases and J 3 bases, leaving 18 bases between the germline ends.

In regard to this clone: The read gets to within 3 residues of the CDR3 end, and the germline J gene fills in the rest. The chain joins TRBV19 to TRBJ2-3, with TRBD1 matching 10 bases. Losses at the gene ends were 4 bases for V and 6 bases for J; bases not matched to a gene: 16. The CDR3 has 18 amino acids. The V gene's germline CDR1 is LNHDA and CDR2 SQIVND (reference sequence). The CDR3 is CASSTSSGGGQGSDTQYF. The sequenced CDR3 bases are TGTGCCAGTAGTACCTCCTCTGGGGGGGGACAGGGGAGCGATACG.

Incomplete CDR3 DNA: TGTGCCAGCAGCCCCCGGGGACTGAGCTACGAC. As protein: CASSPRGLSYD. The entire CDR3 sequence reads CASSPRGLSYDYTF. The chain employs TRBV7-9 and TRBJ1-2; tentative D call: TRBD1 (5 bases). The sequenced fragment ends 3 residues before the CDR3 boundary, so the rest is inferred from the germline J gene. The CDR3 has 14 residues. Germline-derived CDR1 and CDR2 are SEHNR and FQNEAQ (reference sequence).

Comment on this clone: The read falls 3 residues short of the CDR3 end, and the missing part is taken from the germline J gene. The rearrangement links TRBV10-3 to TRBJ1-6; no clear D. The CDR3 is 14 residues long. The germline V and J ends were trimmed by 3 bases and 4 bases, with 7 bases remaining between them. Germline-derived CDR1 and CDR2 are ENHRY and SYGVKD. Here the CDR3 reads CAISDGGYNSPLHF. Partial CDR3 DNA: TGTGCCATCAGTGATGGAGGGTATAATTCACCC.

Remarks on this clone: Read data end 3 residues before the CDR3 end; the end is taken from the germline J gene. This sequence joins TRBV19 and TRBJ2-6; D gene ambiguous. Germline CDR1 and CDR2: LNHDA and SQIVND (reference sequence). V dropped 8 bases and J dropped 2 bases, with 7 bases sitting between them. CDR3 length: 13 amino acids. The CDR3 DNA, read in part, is TGTGCCAGTCGGTCCCCTGGGGCCAACGTC. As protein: CASRSPGANV. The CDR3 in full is CASRSPGANVLTF. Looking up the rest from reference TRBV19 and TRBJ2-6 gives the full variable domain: DGGITQSPKYLFRKEGQNVTLSCEQNLNHDAMYWYRQDPGQGLRLIYYSQIVNDFQKGDIAEGYSVSREKKESFPLTVTSAQKNPTAFYLCASRSPGANVLTFGAGSRLTVL.

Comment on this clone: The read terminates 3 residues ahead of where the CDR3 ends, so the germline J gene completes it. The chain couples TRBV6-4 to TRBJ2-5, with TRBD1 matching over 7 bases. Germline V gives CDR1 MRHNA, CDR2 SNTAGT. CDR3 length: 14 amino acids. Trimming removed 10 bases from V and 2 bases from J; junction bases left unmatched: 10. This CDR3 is CATTGTVGQETQYF. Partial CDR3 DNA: TGTGCCACCACTGGGACAGTTGGGCAAGAGACC.

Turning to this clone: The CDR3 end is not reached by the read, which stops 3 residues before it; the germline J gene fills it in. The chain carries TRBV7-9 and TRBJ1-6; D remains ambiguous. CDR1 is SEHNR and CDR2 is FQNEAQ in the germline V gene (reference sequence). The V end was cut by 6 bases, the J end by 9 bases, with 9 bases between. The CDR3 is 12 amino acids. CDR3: CASRVEGSPLHF. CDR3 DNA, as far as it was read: TGTGCCAGCAGGGTCGAGGGTTCACCC. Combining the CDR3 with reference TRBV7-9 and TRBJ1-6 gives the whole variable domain DTGVSQNPRHKITKRGQNVTFRCDPISEHNRLYWYRQTLGQGPEFLTYFQNEAQLEKSRLLSDRFSAERPKGSFSTLEIQRTEQGDSAMYLCASRVEGSPLHFGNGTRLTVT.

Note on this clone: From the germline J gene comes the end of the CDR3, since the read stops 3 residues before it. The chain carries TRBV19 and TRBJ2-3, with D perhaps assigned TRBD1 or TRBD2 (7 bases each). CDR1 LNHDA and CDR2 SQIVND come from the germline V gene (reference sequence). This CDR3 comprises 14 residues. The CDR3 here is CASSVSQGRETQYF. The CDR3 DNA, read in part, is TGTGCCAGTAGTGTCTCACAGGGGAGGGAGACG.

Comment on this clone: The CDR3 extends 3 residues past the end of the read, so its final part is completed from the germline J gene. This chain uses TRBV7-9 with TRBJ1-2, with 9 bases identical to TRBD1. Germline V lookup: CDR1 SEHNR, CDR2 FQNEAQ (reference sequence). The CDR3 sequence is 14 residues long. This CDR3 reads CASSLDRGPGGYTF. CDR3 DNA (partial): TGTGCCAGCAGCTTAGACAGGGGGCCCGGCGGC.

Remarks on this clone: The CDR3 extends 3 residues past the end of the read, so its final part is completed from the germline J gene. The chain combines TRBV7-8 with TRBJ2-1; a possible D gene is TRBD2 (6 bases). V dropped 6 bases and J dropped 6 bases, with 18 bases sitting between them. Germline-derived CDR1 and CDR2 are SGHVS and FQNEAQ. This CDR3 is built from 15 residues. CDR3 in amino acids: CASRSAGLWGNEQFF. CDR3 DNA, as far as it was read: TGTGCCAGCAGGTCCGCGGGGCTATGGGGCAATGAG.

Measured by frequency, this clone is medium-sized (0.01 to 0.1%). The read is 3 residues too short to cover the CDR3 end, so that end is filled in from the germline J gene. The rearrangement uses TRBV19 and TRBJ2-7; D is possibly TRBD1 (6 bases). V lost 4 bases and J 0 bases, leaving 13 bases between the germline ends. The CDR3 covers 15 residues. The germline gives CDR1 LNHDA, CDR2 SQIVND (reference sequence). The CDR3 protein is CASSRRGKDSYEQYF. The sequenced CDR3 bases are TGTGCCAGTAGTAGAAGGGGGAAGGACTCCTACGAG.

The CDR3: CASSIIYRDPTNEKLFF. The covered CDR3 bases are TGTGCCAGTAGTATTATTTACCGCGACCCAACTAATGAAAAG. V gene TRBV19 combines with J gene TRBJ2-2; no clear D gene. The read stops 3 residues short of the end of the CDR3; the missing end is completed from the germline J gene. Germline assignment: CDR1 LNHDA and CDR2 SQIVND (reference sequence). The CDR3 is 17 residues long.

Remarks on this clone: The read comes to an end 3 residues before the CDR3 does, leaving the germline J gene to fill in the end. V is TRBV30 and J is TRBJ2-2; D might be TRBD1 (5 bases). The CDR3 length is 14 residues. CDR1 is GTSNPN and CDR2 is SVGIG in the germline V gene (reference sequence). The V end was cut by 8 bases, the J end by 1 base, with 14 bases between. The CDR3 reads CARKTVQNTGELFF. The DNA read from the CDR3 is TGTGCCAGAAAGACAGTGCAGAACACCGGGGAG.

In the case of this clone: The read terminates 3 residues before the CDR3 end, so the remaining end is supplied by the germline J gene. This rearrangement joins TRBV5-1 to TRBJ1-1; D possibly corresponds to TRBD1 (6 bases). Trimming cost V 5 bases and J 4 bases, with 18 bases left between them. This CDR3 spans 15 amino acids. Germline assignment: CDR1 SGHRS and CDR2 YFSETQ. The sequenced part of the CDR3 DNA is TGCGCCAGCAGGATGGGGGGGCCGGAGGGCACTGAA. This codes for CASRMGGPEGTE. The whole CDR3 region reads CASRMGGPEGTEAFF.

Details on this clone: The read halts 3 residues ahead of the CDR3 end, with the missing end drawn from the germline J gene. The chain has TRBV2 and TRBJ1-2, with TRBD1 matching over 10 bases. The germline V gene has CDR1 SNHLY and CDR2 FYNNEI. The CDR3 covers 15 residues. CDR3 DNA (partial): TGTGCCAGCAGAACCGGGACAGGGGCACACAATGAC. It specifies CASRTGTGAHND. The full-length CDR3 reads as CASRTGTGAHNDYTF.

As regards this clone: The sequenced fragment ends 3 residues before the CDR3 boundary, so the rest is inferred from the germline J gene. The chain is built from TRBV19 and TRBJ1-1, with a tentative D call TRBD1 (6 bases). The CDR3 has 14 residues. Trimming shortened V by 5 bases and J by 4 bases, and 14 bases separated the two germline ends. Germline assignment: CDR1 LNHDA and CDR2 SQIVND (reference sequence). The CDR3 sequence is CASSGGALGTEAFF. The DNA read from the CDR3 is TGTGCCAGTAGTGGGGGGGCGCTCGGCACTGAA.